The sequence of this TCR beta chain was determined in a study of tumor-infiltrating lymphocytes in localized non-small cell lung cancer. Study-wide context: Several tumor histologies, both smoking statuses, and some post-neoadjuvant chemotherapy samples were included. Study conclusions and caveats: TCR sequencing covered a subset of patients with enough tissue.

The CDR3 length is 15 residues. V lost 2 bases, J lost 7 bases, and 15 bases lay in between. Germline-derived CDR1 and CDR2 are MNHEY and SMNVEV (reference sequence). A word on this clone: No antigen is known for it.

Profiled with immunoSEQ multiplex PCR; TCRdb holds only in-frame clones, not every one. Here the sample spans a few thousand clones, about 69% being singletons. The receptor comes from a human donor with non-small cell lung cancer. This chain links TRBV27 with TRBJ2-1; maybe TRBD2 (6 bases). Material: uninvolved lung tissue not adjacent to the tumor. CDR3 nucleotide sequence: TGTGCCAGCAGTTTACCCTCGGGGGTCCCTAATGAGCAGTTCTTC. This codes for CASSLPSGVPNEQFF.